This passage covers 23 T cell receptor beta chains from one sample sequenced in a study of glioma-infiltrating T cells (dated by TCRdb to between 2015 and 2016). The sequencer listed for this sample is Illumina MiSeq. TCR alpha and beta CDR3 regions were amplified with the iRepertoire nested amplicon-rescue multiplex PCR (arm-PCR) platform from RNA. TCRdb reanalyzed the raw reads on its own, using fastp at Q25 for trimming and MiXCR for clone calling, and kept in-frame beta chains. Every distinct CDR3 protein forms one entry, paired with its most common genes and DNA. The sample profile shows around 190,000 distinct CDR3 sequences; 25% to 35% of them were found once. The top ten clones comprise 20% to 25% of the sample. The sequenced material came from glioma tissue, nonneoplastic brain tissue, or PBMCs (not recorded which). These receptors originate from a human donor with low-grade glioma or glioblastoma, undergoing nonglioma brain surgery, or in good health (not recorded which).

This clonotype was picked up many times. CDR3 sequence: CSATAPDRYQPQHF. The CDR3 DNA reads TGCAGTGCTACAGCCCCCGACAGATATCAGCCCCAGCATTTT. The chain employs TRBV20-1 and TRBJ1-5; D is possibly TRBD1 (5 bases). The V end lost 4 bases, the J end lost 5 bases, and 15 bases lay between the germline ends. CDR1 is DFQATT and CDR2 is SNEGSKA in the germline V gene (reference sequence). The CDR3 consists of 14 residues.

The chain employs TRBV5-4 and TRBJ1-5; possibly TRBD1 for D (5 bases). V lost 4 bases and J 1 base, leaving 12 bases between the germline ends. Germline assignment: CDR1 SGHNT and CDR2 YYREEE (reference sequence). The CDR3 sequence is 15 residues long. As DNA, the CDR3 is TGTGCCAGCAGCCAGTGGGGCTTAAGCAATCAGCCCCAGCATTTT. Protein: CASSQWGLSNQPQHF.

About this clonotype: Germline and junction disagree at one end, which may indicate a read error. The DNA of the CDR3 is TGTTCCAGTAGTACGGGACAGGGGGCTTACACTGAAGCTTTCTTT. This translates into CSSSTGQGAYTEAFF. The chain uses TRBV19 and TRBJ1-1, with 12 bases identical to TRBD1. The CDR3 loop spans 15 amino acids. The germline gives CDR1 LNHDA, CDR2 SQIVND (reference sequence).

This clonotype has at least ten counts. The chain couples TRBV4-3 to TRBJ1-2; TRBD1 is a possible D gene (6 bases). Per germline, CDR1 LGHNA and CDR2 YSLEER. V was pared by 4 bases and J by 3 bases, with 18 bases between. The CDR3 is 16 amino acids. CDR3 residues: CASSLYTRQGHYGYTF. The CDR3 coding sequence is TGCGCCAGCAGCCTATATACTAGGCAGGGGCACTATGGCTACACCTTC.

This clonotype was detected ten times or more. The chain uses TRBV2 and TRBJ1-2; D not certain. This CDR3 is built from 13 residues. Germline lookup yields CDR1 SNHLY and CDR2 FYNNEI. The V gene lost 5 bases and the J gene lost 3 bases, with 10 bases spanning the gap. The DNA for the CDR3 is TGTGCCAGCAGTAGGGAGGTCGACTATGGCTACACCTTC. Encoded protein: CASSREVDYGYTF.

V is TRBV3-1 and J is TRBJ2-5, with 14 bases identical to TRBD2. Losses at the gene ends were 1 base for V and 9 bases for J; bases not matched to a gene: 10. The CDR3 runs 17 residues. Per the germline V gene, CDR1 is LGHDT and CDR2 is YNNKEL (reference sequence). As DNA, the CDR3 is TGTGCCAGCAGCCAAGGACTAGCGGGAGGGCTGGGTGAGGCCCAGTACTTC. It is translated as CASSQGLAGGLGEAQYF.

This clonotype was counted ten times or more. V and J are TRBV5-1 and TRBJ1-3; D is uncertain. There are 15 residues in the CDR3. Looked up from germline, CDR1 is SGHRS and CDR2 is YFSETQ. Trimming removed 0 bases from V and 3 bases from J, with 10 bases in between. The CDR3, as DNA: TGCGCCAGCAGCTTGGGGACCTCTTTTGGAAACACCATATATTTT. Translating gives CASSLGTSFGNTIYF.

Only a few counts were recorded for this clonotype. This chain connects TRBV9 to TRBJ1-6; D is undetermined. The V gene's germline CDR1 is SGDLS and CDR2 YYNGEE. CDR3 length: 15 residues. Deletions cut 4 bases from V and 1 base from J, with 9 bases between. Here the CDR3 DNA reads TGTGCCAGCAGCCCCCACGTGTCCTATAATTCACCCCTCCACTTT. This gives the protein CASSPHVSYNSPLHF.

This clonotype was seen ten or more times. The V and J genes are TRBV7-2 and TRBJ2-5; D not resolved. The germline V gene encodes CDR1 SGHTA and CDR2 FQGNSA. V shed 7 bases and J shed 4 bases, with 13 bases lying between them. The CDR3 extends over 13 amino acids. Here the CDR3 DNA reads TGTGCCAGCACCCCCGTGTTTCCAGAGACCCAGTACTTC. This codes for CASTPVFPETQYF.

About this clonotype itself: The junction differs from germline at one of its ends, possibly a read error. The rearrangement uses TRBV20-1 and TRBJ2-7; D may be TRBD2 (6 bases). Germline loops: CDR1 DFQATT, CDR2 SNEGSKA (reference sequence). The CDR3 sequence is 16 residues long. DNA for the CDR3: TGCGGTGCTAGAGGGCGGCGTGGGAGGACCCCCTACGAGCAGTATTTC. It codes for CGARGRRGRTPYEQYF.

The CDR3 is CASSLVIASTEAFF. The CDR3 DNA reads TGCGCCAGCAGCTTGGTAATTGCATCCACTGAAGCTTTCTTT. The chain combines TRBV5-1 with TRBJ1-1; D call uncertain. Trimming cost V 0 bases and J 4 bases, with 10 bases left between them. CDR1 and CDR2 from the germline V gene are SGHRS and YFSETQ. The CDR3 length is 14 residues.

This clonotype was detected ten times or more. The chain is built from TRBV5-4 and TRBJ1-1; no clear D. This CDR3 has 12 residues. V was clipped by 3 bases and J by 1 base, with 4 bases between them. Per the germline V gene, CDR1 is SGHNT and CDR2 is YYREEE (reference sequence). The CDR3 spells CASSSPNTEAFF. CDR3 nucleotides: TGTGCCAGCAGCTCACCGAACACTGAAGCTTTCTTT.

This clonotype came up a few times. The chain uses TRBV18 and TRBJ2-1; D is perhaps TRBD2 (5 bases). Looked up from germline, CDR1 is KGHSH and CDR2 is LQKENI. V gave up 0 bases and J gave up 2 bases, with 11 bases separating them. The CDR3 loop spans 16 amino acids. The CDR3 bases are TGTGCCAGCTCACCACCAGAGGGAGACCCCTACAATGAGCAGTTCTTC. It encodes CASSPPEGDPYNEQFF.

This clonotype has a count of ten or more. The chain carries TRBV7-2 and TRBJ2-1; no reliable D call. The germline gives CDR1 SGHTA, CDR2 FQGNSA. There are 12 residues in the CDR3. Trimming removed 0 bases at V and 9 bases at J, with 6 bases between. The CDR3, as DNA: TGTGCCAGCAGCTTAGCGGTCGGTGAGCAGTTCTTC. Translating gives CASSLAVGEQFF.

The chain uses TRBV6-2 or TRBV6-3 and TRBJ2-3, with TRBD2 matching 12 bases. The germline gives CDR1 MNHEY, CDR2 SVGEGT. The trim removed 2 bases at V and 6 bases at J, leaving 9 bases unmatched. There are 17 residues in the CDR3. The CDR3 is CASSYNLAGGPWDTQYF. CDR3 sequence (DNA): TGTGCCAGCAGTTACAACCTAGCGGGAGGGCCTTGGGATACGCAGTATTTT.

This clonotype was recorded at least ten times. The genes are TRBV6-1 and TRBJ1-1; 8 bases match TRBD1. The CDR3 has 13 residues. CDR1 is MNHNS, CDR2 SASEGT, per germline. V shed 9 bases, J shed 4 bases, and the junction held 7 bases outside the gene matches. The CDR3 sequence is CASVTGVGTEAFF. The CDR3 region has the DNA TGTGCCAGTGTGACAGGGGTAGGCACTGAAGCTTTCTTT.

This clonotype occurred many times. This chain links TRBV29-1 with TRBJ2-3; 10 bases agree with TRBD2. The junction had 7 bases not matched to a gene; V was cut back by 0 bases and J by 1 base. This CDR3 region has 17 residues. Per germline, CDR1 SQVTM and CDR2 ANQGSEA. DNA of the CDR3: TGCAGCGTTGAAGATTTTGTCCTAGCGGGAGGCACAGATACGCAGTATTTT. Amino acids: CSVEDFVLAGGTDTQYF.

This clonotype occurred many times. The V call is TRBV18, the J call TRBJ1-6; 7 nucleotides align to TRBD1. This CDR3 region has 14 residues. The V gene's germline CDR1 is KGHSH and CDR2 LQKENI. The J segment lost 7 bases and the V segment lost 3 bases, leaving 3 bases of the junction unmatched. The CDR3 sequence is CASSPDRSNSPLHF. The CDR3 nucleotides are TGTGCCAGCTCACCGGACAGGTCAAATTCACCCCTCCACTTT. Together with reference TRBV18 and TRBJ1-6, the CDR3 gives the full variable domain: NAGVMQNPRHLVRRRGQEARLRCSPMKGHSHVYWYRQLPEEGLKFMVYLQKENIIDESGMPKERFSAEFPKEGPSILRIQQVVRGDSAAYFCASSPDRSNSPLHFGNGTRLTVT.

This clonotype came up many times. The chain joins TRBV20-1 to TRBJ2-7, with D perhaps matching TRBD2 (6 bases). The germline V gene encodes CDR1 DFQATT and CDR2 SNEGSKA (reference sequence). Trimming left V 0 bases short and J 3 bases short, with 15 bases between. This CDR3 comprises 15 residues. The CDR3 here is CSARDETRTSYEQYF. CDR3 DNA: TGCAGTGCTAGAGACGAGACTAGAACGAGCTACGAGCAGTACTTC.

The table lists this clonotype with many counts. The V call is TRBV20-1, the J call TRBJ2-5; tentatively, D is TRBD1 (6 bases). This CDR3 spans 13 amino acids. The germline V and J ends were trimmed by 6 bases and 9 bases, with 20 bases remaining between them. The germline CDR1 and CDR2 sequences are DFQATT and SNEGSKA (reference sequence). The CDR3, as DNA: TGCAGTGCCAGGGGCTGGGTGGGCGAGTCCCAGTACTTC. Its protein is CSARGWVGESQYF.

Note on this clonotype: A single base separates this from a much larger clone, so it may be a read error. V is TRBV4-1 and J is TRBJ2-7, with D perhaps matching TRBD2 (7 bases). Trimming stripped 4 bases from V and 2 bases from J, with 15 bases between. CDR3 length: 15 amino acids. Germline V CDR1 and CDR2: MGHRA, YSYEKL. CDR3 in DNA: TGCGCCAGCAGCCCTGGACTAGGGGGAACCTACGAGCAGTACTTC. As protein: CASSPGLGGTYEQYF.

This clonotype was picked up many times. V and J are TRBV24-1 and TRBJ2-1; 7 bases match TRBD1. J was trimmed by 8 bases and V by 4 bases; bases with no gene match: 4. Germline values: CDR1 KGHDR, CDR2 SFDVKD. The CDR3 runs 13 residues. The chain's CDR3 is CATSDPTGDEQFF. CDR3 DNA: TGTGCCACCAGTGACCCTACAGGGGATGAGCAGTTCTTC.

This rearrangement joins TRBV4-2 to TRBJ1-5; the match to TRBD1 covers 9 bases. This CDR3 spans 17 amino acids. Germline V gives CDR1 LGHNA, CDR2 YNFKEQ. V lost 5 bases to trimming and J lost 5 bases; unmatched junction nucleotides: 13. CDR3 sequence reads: CASSTRTGVGWDQPQHF. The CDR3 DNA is TGTGCCAGCAGCACCAGGACAGGGGTCGGTTGGGATCAGCCCCAGCATTTT.